Listed below are T cell receptor beta chains from one sample, sequenced in a study of human T cells and chemical hapten exposure. TCRdb reprocessed the RACE reads with MiXCR, giving one entry per CDR3 protein. The sample contains around 47,000 distinct CDR3 sequences, about 3.5% of which appear only once. The sample comprised whole blood. These TCRs come from a human donor in good health. Some clones in this sample may be carry-over from other donors' samples. Each CDR3 is given with its conserved first and last residue. A D gene is named only where the DNA matches it firmly. The size of a clone is reported for some rows only, either as once, few or many, or as a class for expanded clones.

abundance: many; j_gene: TRBJ2-3; len: 14; v_gene: TRBV11-2; d_gene: -; CDR3nt: TGTGCCAGCAGCTTAGACGGCTGGGGGCATACGCAGTATTTT; CDR3aa: CASSLDGWGHTQYF
abundance: many; j_gene: TRBJ2-7; len: 16; v_gene: TRBV3-1; d_gene: TRBD2; CDR3nt: TGTGCCAGCAGCCAATCCCAGGACATGCGGGGGAACGAGCAGTACTTC; CDR3aa: CASSQSQDMRGNEQYF
abundance: many; j_gene: TRBJ2-7; len: 11; v_gene: TRBV2; d_gene: -; CDR3nt: TGTGCCAGCCTGTTGGAAGGCGAGCAGTACTTC; CDR3aa: CASLLEGEQYF
abundance: many; j_gene: TRBJ2-2; len: 12; v_gene: TRBV7-2; d_gene: -; CDR3nt: TGTGCCAGCAGCTTAGCAGACGGGGAGCTGTTTTTT; CDR3aa: CASSLADGELFF
abundance: many; j_gene: TRBJ1-1; len: 13; v_gene: TRBV29-1; d_gene: -; CDR3nt: TGCAGCGTTGAGGGGGGCAAGAGCACTGAAGCTTTCTTT; CDR3aa: CSVEGGKSTEAFF
abundance: -; j_gene: TRBJ2-6; len: 16; v_gene: TRBV5-1; d_gene: -; CDR3nt: TGCGCCAGCAGCTTGAGTACCTTCTCTGGGGCCAACGTCCTGACTTTC; CDR3aa: CASSLSTFSGANVLTF
abundance: few; j_gene: TRBJ1-1; len: 14; v_gene: TRBV27; d_gene: TRBD1; CDR3nt: TGTGCCAGCAGCCGGGACAGGAGGGGTACTGAAGCTTTCTTT; CDR3aa: CASSRDRRGTEAFF
abundance: few; j_gene: TRBJ2-1; len: 17; v_gene: TRBV20-1; d_gene: -; CDR3nt: TGCAGGGCACTTTCGGGACACCTTGCACTCCTCTACAATGAGCAGTTCTTC; CDR3aa: CRALSGHLALLYNEQFF
abundance: many; j_gene: TRBJ2-1; len: 16; v_gene: TRBV20-1; d_gene: -; CDR3nt: TGCAGTGCTGGACGGGAGACTCTCCTTTTCTACAATGAGCAGTTCTTC; CDR3aa: CSAGRETLLFYNEQFF
abundance: -; j_gene: TRBJ2-7; len: 17; v_gene: TRBV28; d_gene: -; CDR3nt: TGTGCCAGCAGCCCCAGTAGACAGGGTAGCGGGTCCTACGAGCAGTACTTC; CDR3aa: CASSPSRQGSGSYEQYF
abundance: many; j_gene: TRBJ2-7; len: 13; v_gene: TRBV29-1; d_gene: TRBD2; CDR3nt: TGCAGCGCTCATAGCGGGAGGGCCCACGAGCAGTACTTC; CDR3aa: CSAHSGRAHEQYF
abundance: few; j_gene: TRBJ2-6; len: 21; v_gene: TRBV3-1; d_gene: TRBD1; CDR3nt: TGTGCCAGCAGCCGCTGGACAGGATCCGCGATTGGGTCCTCTGGGGCCAACGTCCTGACTTTC; CDR3aa: CASSRWTGSAIGSSGANVLTF
abundance: -; j_gene: TRBJ2-3; len: 15; v_gene: TRBV28; d_gene: -; CDR3nt: TGTGCCAGCAGCACGGGAGCCCTTGGCACAGATACGCAGTATTTT; CDR3aa: CASSTGALGTDTQYF
abundance: many; j_gene: TRBJ2-7; len: 13; v_gene: TRBV11-2; d_gene: -; CDR3nt: TGTGCCAGCAGCTTAGGTGCCCCCTACGAGCAGTACTTC; CDR3aa: CASSLGAPYEQYF
abundance: few; j_gene: TRBJ2-5; len: 16; v_gene: TRBV4-1; d_gene: TRBD2; CDR3nt: TGCGCCAGCAGCCAAGTTAGGCGGGAGGGGCAAGAGACCCAGTACTTC; CDR3aa: CASSQVRREGQETQYF
abundance: many; j_gene: TRBJ2-3; len: 16; v_gene: TRBV29-1; d_gene: -; CDR3nt: TGCAGCGTCACGGGGTCCCCGACAGGCTCCACAGATACGCAGTATTTT; CDR3aa: CSVTGSPTGSTDTQYF
abundance: many; j_gene: TRBJ2-3; len: 17; v_gene: TRBV24-1; d_gene: TRBD2; CDR3nt: TGTGCCACCAGTGGGGGAGGGACTAGCAGACCCACAGATACGCAGTATTTT; CDR3aa: CATSGGGTSRPTDTQYF
abundance: many; j_gene: TRBJ2-1; len: 13; v_gene: TRBV5-1; d_gene: -; CDR3nt: TGCGCCAGCAGCTTAGACTCTTCCCTAGAGCAGTTCTTC; CDR3aa: CASSLDSSLEQFF
abundance: many; j_gene: TRBJ1-2; len: 15; v_gene: TRBV18; d_gene: -; CDR3nt: TGTGCCAGCTCACCACCGTTCGAAAAGGACTATGGCTACACCTTC; CDR3aa: CASSPPFEKDYGYTF
abundance: many; j_gene: TRBJ2-5; len: 13; v_gene: TRBV28; d_gene: -; CDR3nt: TGTGCCAGCAGTTTCCGGAGGCAAGAGACCCAGTACTTC; CDR3aa: CASSFRRQETQYF
abundance: few; j_gene: TRBJ2-6; len: 16; v_gene: TRBV27; d_gene: -; CDR3nt: TGTGCCAGCAGTCTATACGGGATCTCTGGGGCCAACGTCCTGACTTTC; CDR3aa: CASSLYGISGANVLTF
abundance: few; j_gene: TRBJ1-1; len: 13; v_gene: TRBV7-8; d_gene: -; CDR3nt: TGTGCCAGCAGCTTAGAGAGGAACACTGAAGCTTTCTTT; CDR3aa: CASSLERNTEAFF
abundance: few; j_gene: TRBJ2-1; len: 12; v_gene: TRBV29-1; d_gene: -; CDR3nt: TGCAGCGTTGAGGAGGGGGGCGGTGAGCAGTTCTTC; CDR3aa: CSVEEGGGEQFF
abundance: -; j_gene: TRBJ2-5; len: 15; v_gene: TRBV30; d_gene: TRBD1; CDR3nt: TGTGCCTGGAGCGTCCGGACAGGGCACCAAGAGACCCAGTACTTC; CDR3aa: CAWSVRTGHQETQYF
abundance: many; j_gene: TRBJ2-1; len: 17; v_gene: TRBV4-1; d_gene: -; CDR3nt: TGCGCCAGCAGCCAGCCCATGATCCGGGCCTCGAAAGGTGAGCAGTTCTTC; CDR3aa: CASSQPMIRASKGEQFF
abundance: -; j_gene: TRBJ1-5; len: 16; v_gene: TRBV4-1; d_gene: -; CDR3nt: TGCGCCAGCAGCCAAGTATCGGGGACAAGGTATCAGCCCCAGCATTTT; CDR3aa: CASSQVSGTRYQPQHF
abundance: many; j_gene: TRBJ1-1; len: 15; v_gene: TRBV14; d_gene: -; CDR3nt: TGTGCCAGCAGACAGGGATCACTAATGGGCACTGAAGCTTTCTTT; CDR3aa: CASRQGSLMGTEAFF
abundance: medium-sized; j_gene: TRBJ2-1; len: 14; v_gene: TRBV30; d_gene: -; CDR3nt: TGTGCCTGTTTCTCGGTGGGCCCCTACAATGAGCAGTTCTTC; CDR3aa: CACFSVGPYNEQFF
abundance: many; j_gene: TRBJ1-5; len: 16; v_gene: TRBV20-1; d_gene: -; CDR3nt: TGCAGTGCCCCCGCCGGGGGGGCGAGGTTCAATCAGCCCCAGCATTTT; CDR3aa: CSAPAGGARFNQPQHF
abundance: many; j_gene: TRBJ2-7; len: 16; v_gene: TRBV7-9; d_gene: TRBD1; CDR3nt: TGTGCCAGCAGCTTAGCCCATGGGACAGGGGCCTACGAGCAGTACTTC; CDR3aa: CASSLAHGTGAYEQYF
abundance: few; j_gene: TRBJ2-7; len: 15; v_gene: TRBV27; d_gene: -; CDR3nt: TGTGCCAGCAGTTTCATGGTTAGAGGTCACTACGAGCAGTACTTC; CDR3aa: CASSFMVRGHYEQYF
abundance: few; j_gene: TRBJ2-6; len: 15; v_gene: TRBV6-1; d_gene: -; CDR3nt: TGTGCCAGCAGTGAGGGGGGCTCTGGGGCCAACGTCCTGACTTTC; CDR3aa: CASSEGGSGANVLTF
abundance: many; j_gene: TRBJ2-1; len: 14; v_gene: TRBV6-5; d_gene: -; CDR3nt: TGTGCCAGCAGTTACGAGGACAGCAACAATGAGCAGTTCTTC; CDR3aa: CASSYEDSNNEQFF
abundance: many; j_gene: TRBJ2-5; len: 13; v_gene: TRBV3-1; d_gene: -; CDR3nt: TGTGCCAGCAGCTGGGGAGGACAAGAGACCCAGTACTTC; CDR3aa: CASSWGGQETQYF
abundance: many; j_gene: TRBJ2-5; len: 13; v_gene: TRBV27; d_gene: -; CDR3nt: TGTGCCAGCAGTTTCACCGCCCAAGAGACCCAGTACTTC; CDR3aa: CASSFTAQETQYF
abundance: many; j_gene: TRBJ2-7; len: 10; v_gene: TRBV28; d_gene: -; CDR3nt: TGTGCCAGCAGTTTAAACGAGCAGTACTTC; CDR3aa: CASSLNEQYF
abundance: few; j_gene: TRBJ1-1; len: 12; v_gene: TRBV11-1; d_gene: -; CDR3nt: TGTGCCAGCAGCTTACTCCCGAATGAAGCTTTCTTT; CDR3aa: CASSLLPNEAFF
abundance: -; j_gene: TRBJ2-7; len: 11; v_gene: TRBV5-1; d_gene: -; CDR3nt: TGCGCCAGCAGCGGGGGGCCGGTGGAGTACTTC; CDR3aa: CASSGGPVEYF
abundance: many; j_gene: TRBJ2-3; len: 16; v_gene: TRBV11-2; d_gene: -; CDR3nt: TGTGCCAGCAGCCCACCCGGACGGGTTCACACAGATACGCAGTATTTT; CDR3aa: CASSPPGRVHTDTQYF
abundance: many; j_gene: TRBJ2-1; len: 11; v_gene: TRBV7-8; d_gene: -; CDR3nt: TGTGCCAGCAAAGAAGCTGCTGAGCAGTTCTTC; CDR3aa: CASKEAAEQFF
abundance: -; j_gene: TRBJ1-3; len: 13; v_gene: TRBV29-1; d_gene: -; CDR3nt: TGCAGCGCCCCCCGGGATAAGGGAAACACCATATATTTT; CDR3aa: CSAPRDKGNTIYF
abundance: many; j_gene: TRBJ1-1; len: 10; v_gene: TRBV6-6; d_gene: -; CDR3nt: TGTGCCAGCGGGGACACTGAAGCTTTCTTT; CDR3aa: CASGDTEAFF
abundance: -; j_gene: TRBJ2-3; len: 16; v_gene: TRBV6-5; d_gene: -; CDR3nt: TGTGCCAGCAGTTACGTCGACCAGCTAGCCACAGATACGCAGTATTTT; CDR3aa: CASSYVDQLATDTQYF
abundance: many; j_gene: TRBJ2-3; len: 15; v_gene: TRBV12-3/TRBV12-4; d_gene: TRBD2; CDR3nt: TGTGCCAGCAGTTTTGTGGCGGGAGTAGGAGATACGCAGTATTTT; CDR3aa: CASSFVAGVGDTQYF
abundance: few; j_gene: TRBJ2-1; len: 15; v_gene: TRBV5-6; d_gene: TRBD2; CDR3nt: TGTGCCAGCAGACTGACTAGCGGGTTAAACAATGAGCAGTTCTTC; CDR3aa: CASRLTSGLNNEQFF
abundance: -; j_gene: TRBJ2-1; len: 17; v_gene: TRBV5-1; d_gene: TRBD1; CDR3nt: TGCGCCAGCAGCCAGGGGGAGGGGACAGGGGATTACAATGAGCAGTTCTTC; CDR3aa: CASSQGEGTGDYNEQFF
abundance: many; j_gene: TRBJ2-4; len: 13; v_gene: TRBV2; d_gene: TRBD1; CDR3nt: TGTGCCAGCAGTGAACCGGGGACAGACATTCAGTACTTC; CDR3aa: CASSEPGTDIQYF
abundance: many; j_gene: TRBJ1-1; len: 15; v_gene: TRBV12-5; d_gene: TRBD1; CDR3nt: TGTGCTAGTGGTTTGGGACAGGGAGGAAAAACTGAAGCTTTCTTT; CDR3aa: CASGLGQGGKTEAFF
abundance: many; j_gene: TRBJ1-3; len: 15; v_gene: TRBV25-1; d_gene: -; CDR3nt: TGTGCCAGCAGTGAGGACGCTCACTCTGGAAACACCATATATTTT; CDR3aa: CASSEDAHSGNTIYF
abundance: many; j_gene: TRBJ2-1; len: 15; v_gene: TRBV28; d_gene: TRBD2; CDR3nt: TGTGCCAGCAGTTTTTCCCCGGGGGGTCGGGATGAGCAGTTCTTC; CDR3aa: CASSFSPGGRDEQFF
abundance: many; j_gene: TRBJ2-7; len: 15; v_gene: TRBV6-5; d_gene: -; CDR3nt: TGTGCCAGCAGTTACTCCAGGGCCCCGACCTACGAGCAGTACTTC; CDR3aa: CASSYSRAPTYEQYF
abundance: -; j_gene: TRBJ2-1; len: 13; v_gene: TRBV30; d_gene: -; CDR3nt: TGTGCCTGGAGCCCCTTAAGCCCCAATGAGCAGTTCTTC; CDR3aa: CAWSPLSPNEQFF
abundance: many; j_gene: TRBJ1-6; len: 18; v_gene: TRBV28; d_gene: TRBD1; CDR3nt: TGTGCCAGCAGCCCGCCCCGGACAGGGGGCATGAGGGATTCACCCCTCCACTTT; CDR3aa: CASSPPRTGGMRDSPLHF